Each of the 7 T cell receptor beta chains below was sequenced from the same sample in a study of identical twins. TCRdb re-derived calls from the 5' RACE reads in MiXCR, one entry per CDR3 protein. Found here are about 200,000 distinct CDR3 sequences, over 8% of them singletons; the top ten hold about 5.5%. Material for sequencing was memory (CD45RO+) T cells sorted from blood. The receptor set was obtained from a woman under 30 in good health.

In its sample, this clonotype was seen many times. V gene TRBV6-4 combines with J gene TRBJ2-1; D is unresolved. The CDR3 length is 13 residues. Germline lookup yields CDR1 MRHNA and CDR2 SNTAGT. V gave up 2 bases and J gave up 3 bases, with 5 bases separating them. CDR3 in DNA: TGTGCCAGCAGTGACAGGGACTACAATGAGCAGTTCTTC. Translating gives CASSDRDYNEQFF.

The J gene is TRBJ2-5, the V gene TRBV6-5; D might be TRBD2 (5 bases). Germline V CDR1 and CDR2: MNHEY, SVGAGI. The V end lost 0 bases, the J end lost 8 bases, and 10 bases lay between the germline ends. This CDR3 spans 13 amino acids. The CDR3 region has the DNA TGTGCCAGCAGTTACTCAACGGGGATCACCCAGTACTTC. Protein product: CASSYSTGITQYF.

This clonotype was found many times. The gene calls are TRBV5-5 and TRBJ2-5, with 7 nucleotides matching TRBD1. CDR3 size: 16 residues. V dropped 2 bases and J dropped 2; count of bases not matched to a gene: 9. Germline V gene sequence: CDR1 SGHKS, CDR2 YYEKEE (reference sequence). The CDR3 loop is CASSLSSGTVQETQYF. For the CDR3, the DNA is TGTGCCAGCAGCTTATCATCCGGGACAGTACAAGAGACCCAGTACTTC.

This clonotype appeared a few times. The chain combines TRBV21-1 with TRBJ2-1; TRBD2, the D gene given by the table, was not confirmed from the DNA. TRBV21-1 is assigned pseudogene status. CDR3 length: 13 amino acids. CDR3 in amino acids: CAPGGSGRAGQFF. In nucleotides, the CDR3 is TGTGCCCCTGGTGGTAGCGGGAGGGCCGGGCAGTTCTTC.

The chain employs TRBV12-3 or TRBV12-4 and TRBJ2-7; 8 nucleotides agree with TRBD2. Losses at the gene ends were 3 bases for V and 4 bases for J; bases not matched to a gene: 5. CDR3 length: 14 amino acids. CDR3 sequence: CASSFTSGVYEQYF. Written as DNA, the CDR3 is TGTGCCAGCAGTTTTACTAGCGGCGTGTACGAGCAGTACTTC.

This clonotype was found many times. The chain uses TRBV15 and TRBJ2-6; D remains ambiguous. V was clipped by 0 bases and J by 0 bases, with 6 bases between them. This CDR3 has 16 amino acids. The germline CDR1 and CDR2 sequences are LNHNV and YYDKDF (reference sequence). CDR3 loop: CATSRDVGSGANVLTF. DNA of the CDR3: TGTGCCACCAGCAGAGATGTAGGCTCTGGGGCCAACGTCCTGACTTTC.

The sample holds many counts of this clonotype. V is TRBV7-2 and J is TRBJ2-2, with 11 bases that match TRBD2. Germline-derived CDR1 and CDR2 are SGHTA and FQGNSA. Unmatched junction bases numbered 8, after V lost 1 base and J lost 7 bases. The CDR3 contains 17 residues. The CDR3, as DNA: TGTGCCAGCAGCTTAGGCCCACTAGCGGGAGATGTCGGGGAGCTGTTTTTT. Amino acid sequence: CASSLGPLAGDVGELFF.